These 18 T cell receptor beta chains originate from one sample sequenced in a study of identical twins. TCRdb redid the calling of the 5' RACE reads with MiXCR, one entry per CDR3 protein. The data hold fewer than 500,000 distinct CDR3 sequences, with 20% to 25% observed a single time. These data are also associated with another study on T cells expressing NK-cell markers.

What was sequenced was CD4+ T cells sorted from blood. Source of these receptors: a woman younger than 35 in good health.

The chain joins TRBV10-1 to TRBJ1-2; D uncertain. The CDR3 totals 14 residues. V was trimmed by 0 bases and J by 8 bases, leaving 13 bases between them. CDR1 WNHNN and CDR2 SYGVQD come from the germline V gene (reference sequence). The DNA of the CDR3 is TGCGCCAGCAGTGAGTCGAGGCAGTCCTCGGGCTACACCTTC. Translating it yields CASSESRQSSGYTF.

The chain couples TRBV20-1 to TRBJ2-2; TRBD2 aligns across 7 bases. CDR1 and CDR2 (germline): DFQATT, SNEGSKA (reference sequence). This CDR3 has 14 residues. The V gene end was trimmed by 6 bases and the J gene end by 0 bases; junction bases not matched to a gene: 4. This chain's CDR3 is CSARGDPNTGELFF. The CDR3 DNA reads as TGCAGTGCCCGGGGGGACCCGAACACCGGGGAGCTGTTTTTT.

The chain recombines TRBV27 with TRBJ2-7, with 13 bases that match TRBD2. V trimming: 3 bases; J trimming: 2 bases; junction bases outside the gene matches: 4. Germline assignment: CDR1 MNHEY and CDR2 SMNVEV (reference sequence). The CDR3 sequence is 16 residues long. CDR3 nucleotide sequence: TGTGCCAGCAGTTTCCGGACTAGCGGGAGAACCTACGAGCAGTACTTC. As protein: CASSFRTSGRTYEQYF.

This clonotype turned up a few times. The chain carries TRBV15 and TRBJ1-2; TRBD1 matches 8 bases. With 0 bases clipped from V and 0 bases from J, the junction kept 9 bases outside the gene matches. The germline V gene encodes CDR1 LNHNV and CDR2 YYDKDF (reference sequence). The CDR3 consists of 18 residues. This chain's CDR3 is CATSRDTGTGPTNYGYTF. The CDR3 DNA reads TGTGCCACCAGCAGAGATACCGGGACAGGTCCTACTAACTATGGCTACACCTTC.

This chain uses TRBV12-5 with TRBJ1-2; possibly TRBD1 for D (6 bases). Trimming shortened V by 4 bases and J by 5 bases, and 8 bases separated the two germline ends. The CDR3 has 12 amino acids. Germline V gives CDR1 LGHNT, CDR2 FRNRAP. The CDR3 sequence is CASGSGVYGYTF. CDR3 sequence (DNA): TGTGCTAGTGGTTCAGGGGTTTATGGCTACACCTTC.

This chain uses TRBV6-2 or TRBV6-3 with TRBJ2-3; D is possibly TRBD2 (6 bases). CDR3 size: 15 residues. The germline V and J ends were trimmed by 0 bases and 4 bases, with 11 bases remaining between them. The germline V gene has CDR1 MNHEY and CDR2 SVGEGT. This CDR3 is CASSYSPSAPDTQYF. CDR3 nucleotides: TGTGCCAGCAGTTACTCTCCTAGCGCGCCAGATACGCAGTATTTT.

A few counts support this clonotype. The chain couples TRBV6-1 to TRBJ2-7; 7 positions agree with TRBD2. Germline values: CDR1 MNHNS, CDR2 SASEGT. V dropped 6 bases and J dropped 1; count of bases not matched to a gene: 6. The CDR3 covers 14 residues. CDR3 in amino acids: CASRWAGVSYEQYF. CDR3 nucleotide sequence: TGTGCCAGCAGATGGGCGGGAGTATCCTACGAGCAGTACTTC.

This chain uses TRBV12-3 or TRBV12-4 with TRBJ2-2; maybe TRBD1 (5 bases). CDR3 length equals 13 residues. Trimming cost V 5 bases and J 8 bases, with 12 bases left between them. DNA of the CDR3: TGTGCCAGCAGTCTAGGGGCCTGGGGGGAGCTGTTTTTT. Protein: CASSLGAWGELFF.

V and J are TRBV10-3 and TRBJ2-1, with TRBD1 as a possible D gene (5 bases). Germline-derived CDR1 and CDR2 are ENHRY and SYGVKD. Trimming removed 3 bases from V and 0 bases from J, with 9 bases in between. The CDR3 is made up of 15 amino acids. This CDR3 reads CAISDGQSSYNEQFF. CDR3 nucleotides: TGTGCCATCAGTGATGGACAAAGCTCCTACAATGAGCAGTTCTTC.

In this sample, this clonotype turned up a few times. J is TRBJ2-3 and V is TRBV10-3, with D perhaps TRBD1 or TRBD2 (5 bases each). V shed 6 bases and J shed 4 bases, with 23 bases lying between them. CDR1 and CDR2 (germline): ENHRY, SYGVKD. This CDR3 is built from 17 residues. This chain's CDR3 is CAISLSPGPHMADTQYF. CDR3 bases: TGTGCCATCAGCCTAAGCCCGGGACCCCATATGGCAGATACGCAGTATTTT.

This clonotype was counted a few times. The chain is built from TRBV3-1 and TRBJ1-2, with D possibly matching TRBD1 (5 bases). The CDR3 is 14 residues long. With 4 bases removed from V and 8 bases from J, the gap between germline ends came to 17 bases. In germline, CDR1 is LGHDT, CDR2 YNNKEL (reference sequence). The CDR3, as DNA: TGTGCCAGCAGCCCGACGTATCGGGGGAGCGGCTACACCTTC. Translated, it gives CASSPTYRGSGYTF.

The chain joins TRBV9 to TRBJ2-5, with 8 positions matching TRBD2. Germline V gene data show CDR1 as SGDLS and CDR2 as YYNGEE. The CDR3 has 16 amino acids. V dropped 0 bases and J dropped 4; count of bases not matched to a gene: 8. The CDR3 loop is CASSVGPAGEGETQYF. The CDR3 region has the DNA TGTGCCAGCAGCGTAGGTCCAGCGGGGGAAGGAGAGACCCAGTACTTC.

This clonotype was observed once. V is TRBV20-1 and J is TRBJ2-5; possible D gene TRBD2, 6 bases. CDR1 is DFQATT, CDR2 SNEGSKA, per germline (reference sequence). The CDR3 length is 15 residues. The ends were cut back, 2 bases at V and 5 bases at J, with 18 bases in the middle. The CDR3 sequence: CSARYHGTAGETQYF. The CDR3 coding sequence is TGCAGTGCTAGATATCACGGGACGGCGGGGGAGACCCAGTACTTC.

The J gene is TRBJ1-4, the V gene TRBV5-6, with TRBD1 identical over 7 bases. CDR1 and CDR2 from the germline V gene are SGHDT and YYEEEE. The CDR3 spans 15 residues. Unmatched junction bases numbered 7, after V lost 1 base and J lost 7 bases. This CDR3 reads CASSLNRGRGEKLFF. CDR3 coding DNA: TGTGCCAGCAGCTTGAACAGGGGCCGGGGTGAAAAACTGTTTTTT. Drawing the rest from reference TRBV5-6 and TRBJ1-4, the complete variable domain is DAGVTQSPTHLIKTRGQQVTLRCSPKSGHDTVSWYQQALGQGPQFIFQYYEEEERQRGNFPDRFSGHQFPNYSSELNVNALLLGDSALYLCASSLNRGRGEKLFFGSGTQLSVL.

The chain recombines TRBV25-1 with TRBJ2-7; either TRBD1 or TRBD2 may supply D (5 bases each). The V end was cut by 7 bases, the J end by 3 bases, with 19 bases between. The CDR3 has 15 residues. In germline, CDR1 is MGHDK, CDR2 SYGVNS. CDR3 region: CASMTRGDLNYEQYF. For the CDR3, the DNA is TGTGCCAGCATGACTCGAGGGGACCTAAACTACGAGCAGTACTTC.

The V call is TRBV7-2, the J call TRBJ2-2, with TRBD2 matching over 15 bases. V was clipped by 5 bases and J by 5 bases; unmatched bases: 3. CDR1 is SGHTA, CDR2 FQGNSA, per germline. This CDR3 region has 16 residues. CDR3 coding DNA: TGTGCCAGCAGCCCCGGGACTAGCGGGAGGACCGGGGAGCTGTTTTTT. This encodes CASSPGTSGRTGELFF.

V and J are TRBV6-2 or TRBV6-3 and TRBJ2-5; 8 positions agree with TRBD2. Germline V CDR1 and CDR2: MNHEY, SVGEGT. The CDR3 contains 18 residues. V trimming: 7 bases; J trimming: 7 bases; junction bases outside the gene matches: 23. This CDR3 is CASIQAIGAGEQARTQYF. CDR3 in DNA: TGTGCCAGCATTCAAGCAATAGGAGCGGGAGAGCAGGCGCGGACCCAGTACTTC.

The table lists this clonotype with a few counts. The chain joins TRBV6-1 to TRBJ1-6, with no clear D. CDR1 and CDR2 from the germline V gene are MNHNS and SASEGT. Trimming left V 8 bases short and J 0 bases short, with 8 bases between. The CDR3 totals 14 residues. For the CDR3, the DNA is TGTGCCAGCGGGCGGGGCTCCTATAATTCACCCCTCCACTTT. This translates into CASGRGSYNSPLHF.